This entry lists 11 T cell receptor beta chains sequenced from one sample in a study of T cells expressing NK-cell markers. Reprocessing the 5' RACE reads, TCRdb reports a single entry for every CDR3 protein and omits DNA. The listing contains about 390,000 distinct CDR3 sequences. The sample was blood T cells: a sorted CD56 or NKG2C T cell subset, CD4+ or CD8+ T cells, or bulk PBMC T cells (not recorded which). These receptors originate from a woman in her forties or fifties in good health.

The chain is built from TRBV4-1 and TRBJ2-2; TCRdb gives TRBD1 as the D gene, but with no DNA this cannot be confirmed. CDR3 length equals 14 residues. Per the germline V gene, CDR1 is MGHRA and CDR2 is YSYEKL. The chain's CDR3 is CASSQPSGRRELFF.

The V and J genes are TRBV5-1 and TRBJ1-1. This CDR3 has 15 residues. CDR1 SGHRS and CDR2 YFSETQ come from the germline V gene. The CDR3 loop is CASSPGGRSRLEAFF.

V gene TRBV20-1 combines with J gene TRBJ2-7; as DNA is missing, the TRBD1 call by TCRdb cannot be tested. Germline V gene lookup returns CDR1 DFQATT and CDR2 SNEGSKA (reference sequence). There are 13 residues in the CDR3. This chain's CDR3 is CSAISTGKYEQYF.

V and J are TRBV2 and TRBJ2-5; TCRdb selects TRBD1, and the lack of DNA leaves this call unchecked. CDR3 length: 12 residues. CDR1 is SNHLY, CDR2 FYNNEI, per germline. This CDR3 reads CASRGVSETQYF.

This chain joins TRBV21-1 and TRBJ2-3; the D call from TCRdb, TRBD1, cannot be confirmed without DNA. TRBV21-1 is a known pseudogene. The CDR3 length is 14 residues. This chain's CDR3 is CASGPEGDTDTQYF.

This CDR3 reads CASRDPPGQETQYF. This sequence joins TRBV10-1 and TRBJ2-5; the TCRdb D gene call, TRBD1, has no DNA to confirm it. The CDR3 spans 14 residues. CDR1 and CDR2 (germline): WNHNN, SYGVQD (reference sequence).

The chain joins TRBV30 to TRBJ1-2. The CDR3 is 11 amino acids. Per germline, CDR1 GTSNPN and CDR2 SVGIG (reference sequence). CDR3 amino acids: CAWSVARRYTF.

The CDR3 region is CASSQGSGPYEQYF. This chain connects TRBV14 to TRBJ2-7. The CDR3 is 14 amino acids. Germline V gene lookup returns CDR1 SGHDN and CDR2 FVKESK.

This rearrangement joins TRBV6-6 to TRBJ2-7. In germline, CDR1 is MNHNY, CDR2 SVGAGI (reference sequence). CDR3 length equals 14 residues. CDR3 sequence reads: CASSPGQVSAGQYF.

The chain employs TRBV20-1 and TRBJ1-2. The germline CDR1 and CDR2 sequences are DFQATT and SNEGSKA (reference sequence). CDR3 length: 14 residues. CDR3 protein: CSARPAATNYGYTF.

V usage is TRBV11-2 and J usage is TRBJ2-7; TCRdb calls TRBD2, which cannot be checked without DNA. CDR1 is SGHAT, CDR2 FQNNGV, per germline. The CDR3 runs 15 residues. CDR3 in amino acids: CASSLGSGRAYAQYF.